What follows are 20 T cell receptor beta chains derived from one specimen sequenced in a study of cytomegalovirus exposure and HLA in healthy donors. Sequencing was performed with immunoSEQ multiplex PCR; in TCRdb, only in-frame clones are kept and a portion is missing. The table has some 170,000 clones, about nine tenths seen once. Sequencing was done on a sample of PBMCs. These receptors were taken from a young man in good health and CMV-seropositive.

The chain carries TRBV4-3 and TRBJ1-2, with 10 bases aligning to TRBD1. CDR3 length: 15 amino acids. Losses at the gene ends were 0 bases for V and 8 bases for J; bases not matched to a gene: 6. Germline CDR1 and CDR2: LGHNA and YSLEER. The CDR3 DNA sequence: TGCGCCAGCAGCCAAGATGGACAGGGGGTAGGAGGCTACACCTTC. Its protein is CASSQDGQGVGGYTF.

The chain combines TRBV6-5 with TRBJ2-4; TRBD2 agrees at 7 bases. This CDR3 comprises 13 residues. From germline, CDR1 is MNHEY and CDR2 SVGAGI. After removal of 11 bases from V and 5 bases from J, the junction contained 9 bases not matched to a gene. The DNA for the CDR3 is TGTGCCTCCAAGAGGGAGGGGCAAAACATTCAGTACTTC. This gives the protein CASKREGQNIQYF.

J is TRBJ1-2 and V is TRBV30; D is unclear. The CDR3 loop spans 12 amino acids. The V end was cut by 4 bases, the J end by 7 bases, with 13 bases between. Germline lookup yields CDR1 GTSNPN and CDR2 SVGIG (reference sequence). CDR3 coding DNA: TGTGCCTGGAATGACCGGCTTCTTGGCTACACCTTC. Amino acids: CAWNDRLLGYTF.

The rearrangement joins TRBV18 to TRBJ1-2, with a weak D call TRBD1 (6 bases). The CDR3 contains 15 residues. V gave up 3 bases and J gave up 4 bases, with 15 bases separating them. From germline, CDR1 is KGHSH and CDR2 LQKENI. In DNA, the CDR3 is TGTGCCAGCTCACCTGTCCAGGGGACAACCTATGGCTACACCTTC. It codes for CASSPVQGTTYGYTF.

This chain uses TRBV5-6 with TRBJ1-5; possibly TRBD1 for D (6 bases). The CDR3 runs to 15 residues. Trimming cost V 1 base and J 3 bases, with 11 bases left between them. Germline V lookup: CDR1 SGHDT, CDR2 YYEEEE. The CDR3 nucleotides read TGTGCCAGCAGCTTGTTACAGGGAATCAATCAGCCCCAGCATTTT. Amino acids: CASSLLQGINQPQHF.

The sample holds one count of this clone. DNA for the CDR3: TGTGCCAGCTCACCCCGAATCGGGACTAACACTGAAGCTTTCTTT. Its protein is CASSPRIGTNTEAFF. This sequence joins TRBV18 and TRBJ1-1, with D perhaps TRBD1 (5 bases). The CDR3 contains 15 residues. The ends were cut back, 3 bases at V and 2 bases at J, with 13 bases in the middle. Germline values: CDR1 KGHSH, CDR2 LQKENI.

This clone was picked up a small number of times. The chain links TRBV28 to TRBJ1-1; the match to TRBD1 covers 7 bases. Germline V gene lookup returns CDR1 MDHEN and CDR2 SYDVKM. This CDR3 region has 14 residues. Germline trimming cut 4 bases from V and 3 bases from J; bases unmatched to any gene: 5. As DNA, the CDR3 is TGTGCCAGCAGTTCGGCAGGGGGGCACACTGAAGCTTTCTTT. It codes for CASSSAGGHTEAFF.

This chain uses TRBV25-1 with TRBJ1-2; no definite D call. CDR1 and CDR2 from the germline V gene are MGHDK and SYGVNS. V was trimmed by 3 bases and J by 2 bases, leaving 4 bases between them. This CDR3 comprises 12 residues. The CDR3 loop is CASSEVNYGYTF. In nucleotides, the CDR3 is TGTGCCAGCAGTGAGGTCAACTATGGCTACACCTTC.

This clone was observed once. CDR3 in amino acids: CASSFGGTGREKLFF. CDR3 DNA: TGCGCCAGCAGCTTTGGTGGGACAGGGCGTGAAAAACTGTTTTTT. The V and J genes are TRBV5-1 and TRBJ1-4; 9 positions agree with TRBD1. The CDR3 sequence is 15 residues long. V lost 2 bases and J lost 7; bases outside the gene matches: 6. Germline CDR1 SGHRS, CDR2 YFSETQ. The variable domain in full, with the rest retrieved from reference TRBV5-1 and TRBJ1-4, is KAGVTQTPRYLIKTRGQQVTLSCSPISGHRSVSWYQQTPGQGLQFLFEYFSETQRNKGNFPGRFSGRQFSNSRSEMNVSTLELGDSALYLCASSFGGTGREKLFFGSGTQLSVL.

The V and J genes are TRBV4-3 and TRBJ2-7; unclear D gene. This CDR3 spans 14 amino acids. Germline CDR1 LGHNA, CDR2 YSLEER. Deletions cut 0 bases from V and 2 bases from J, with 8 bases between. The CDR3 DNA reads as TGCGCCAGCAGCCAAGATCTGGTCGCCTACGAGCAGTACTTC. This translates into CASSQDLVAYEQYF.

The CDR3 DNA reads TGCGCCAGCAGTCAATCGCGGGGAGACGGCTACACCTTC. This gives the protein CASSQSRGDGYTF. The chain links TRBV23-1 to TRBJ1-2; no clear D. TRBV23-1 is an ORF, with its function uncertain. The CDR3 runs to 13 residues. Trimming pared 0 bases from V and 8 bases from J, leaving 10 bases between.

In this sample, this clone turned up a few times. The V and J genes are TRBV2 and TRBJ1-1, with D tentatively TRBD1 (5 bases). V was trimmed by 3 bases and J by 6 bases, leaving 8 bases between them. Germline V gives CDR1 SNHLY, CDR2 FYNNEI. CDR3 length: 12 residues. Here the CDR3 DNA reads TGTGCCAGCAGTGATCCGGGGGCTGAAGCTTTCTTT. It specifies CASSDPGAEAFF.

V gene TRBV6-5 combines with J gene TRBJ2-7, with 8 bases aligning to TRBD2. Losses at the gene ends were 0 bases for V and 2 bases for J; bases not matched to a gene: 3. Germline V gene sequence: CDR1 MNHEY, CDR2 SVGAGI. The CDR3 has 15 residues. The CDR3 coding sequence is TGTGCCAGCAGTTACTCGTCGGGACTAGCCTACGAGCAGTACTTC. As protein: CASSYSSGLAYEQYF.

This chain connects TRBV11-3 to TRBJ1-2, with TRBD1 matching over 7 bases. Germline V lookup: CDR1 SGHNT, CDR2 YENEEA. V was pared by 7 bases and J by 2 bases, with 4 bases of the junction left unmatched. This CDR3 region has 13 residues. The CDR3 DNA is TGTGCCAGCACATCGACAGGGAACTATGGCTACACCTTC. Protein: CASTSTGNYGYTF. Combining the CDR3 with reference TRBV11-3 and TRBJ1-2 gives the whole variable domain EAGVVQSPRYKIIEKKQPVAFWCNPISGHNTLYWYLQNLGQGPELLIRYENEEAVDDSQLPKDRFSAERLKGVDSTLKIQPAELGDSAVYLCASTSTGNYGYTFGSGTRLTVV.

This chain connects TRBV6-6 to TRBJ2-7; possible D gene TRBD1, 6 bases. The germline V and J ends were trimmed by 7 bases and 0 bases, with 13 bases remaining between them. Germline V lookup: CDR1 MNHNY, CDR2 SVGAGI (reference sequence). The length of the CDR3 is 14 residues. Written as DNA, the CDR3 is TGTGCCAGCAACCAGGACAGCTACTCCTACGAGCAGTACTTC. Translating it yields CASNQDSYSYEQYF.

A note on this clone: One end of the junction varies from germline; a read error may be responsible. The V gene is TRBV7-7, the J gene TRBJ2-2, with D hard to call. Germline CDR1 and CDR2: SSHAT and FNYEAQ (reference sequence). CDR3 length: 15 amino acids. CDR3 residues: CASSPSEASTGELFF. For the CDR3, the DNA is TGTGCTAGCAGTCCGAGCGAAGCCTCCACCGGGGAGCTGTTTTTT. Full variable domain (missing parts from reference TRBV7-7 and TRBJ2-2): GAGVSQSPRYKVTKRGQDVTLRCDPISSHATLYWYQQALGQGPEFLTYFNYEAQPDKSGLPSDRFSAERPEGSISTLTIQRTEQRDSAMYRCASSPSEASTGELFFGEGSRLTVL.

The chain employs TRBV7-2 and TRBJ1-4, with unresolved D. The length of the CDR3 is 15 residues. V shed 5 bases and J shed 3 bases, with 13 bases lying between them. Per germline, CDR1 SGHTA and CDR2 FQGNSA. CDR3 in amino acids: CASSPTRGSNEKLFF. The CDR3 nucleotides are TGTGCCAGCAGCCCAACACGGGGATCTAATGAAAAACTGTTTTTT. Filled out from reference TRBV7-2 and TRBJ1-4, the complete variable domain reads GAGVSQSPSNKVTEKGKDVELRCDPISGHTALYWYRQSLGQGLEFLIYFQGNSAPDKSGLPSDRFSAERTGGSVSTLTIQRTQQEDSAVYLCASSPTRGSNEKLFFGSGTQLSVL.

The CDR3 nucleotides are TGCGCCAGCAGCTTGGAGTGGGATACGCAGTATTTT. Its protein is CASSLEWDTQYF. This chain connects TRBV5-1 to TRBJ2-3; D remains ambiguous. In germline, CDR1 is SGHRS, CDR2 YFSETQ. This CDR3 has 12 residues. V dropped 0 bases and J dropped 6 bases, with 5 bases sitting between them. Supplemented by reference TRBV5-1 and TRBJ2-3, the full variable domain reads KAGVTQTPRYLIKTRGQQVTLSCSPISGHRSVSWYQQTPGQGLQFLFEYFSETQRNKGNFPGRFSGRQFSNSRSEMNVSTLELGDSALYLCASSLEWDTQYFGPGTRLTVL.

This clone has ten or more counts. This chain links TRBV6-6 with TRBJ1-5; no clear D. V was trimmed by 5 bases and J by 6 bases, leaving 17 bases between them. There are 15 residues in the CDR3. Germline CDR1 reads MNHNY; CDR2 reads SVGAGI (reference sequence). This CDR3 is CASSDSRMVGQPQHF. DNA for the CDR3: TGTGCCAGCAGTGATTCCAGGATGGTTGGTCAGCCCCAGCATTTT.

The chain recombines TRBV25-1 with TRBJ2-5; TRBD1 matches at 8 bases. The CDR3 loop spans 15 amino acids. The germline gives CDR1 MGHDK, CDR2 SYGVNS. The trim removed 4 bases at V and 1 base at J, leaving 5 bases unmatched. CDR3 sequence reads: CASSATTGVQETQYF. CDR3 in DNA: TGTGCCAGCAGTGCCACGACAGGGGTCCAAGAGACCCAGTACTTC.